This T cell receptor (beta chain) was profiled in a study of blood T cell repertoires in COVID-19. Study in general: Collection of acute and convalescent COVID-19 samples took place in the United States, Italy and Spain.

The germline V gene encodes CDR1 SGHNT and CDR2 YYREEE (reference sequence). Trimming took off 4 bases at V and 0 bases at J, with 17 bases between the two ends. The CDR3 consists of 17 residues. Clones were read by immunoSEQ multiplex PCR, and TCRdb kept only the in-frame ones, dropping some. The sample lists some 240,000 clones; roughly 90% were seen once. The sample was peripheral blood. This sequence originates from a woman in her sixties with COVID-19, enrolled during active disease. The chain joins TRBV5-4 to TRBJ1-3; D is uncertain. CDR3 loop: CASSPQLGGSSGNTIYF. CDR3 nucleotides: TGTGCCAGCAGCCCACAACTAGGAGGAAGCTCTGGAAACACCATATATTTT.